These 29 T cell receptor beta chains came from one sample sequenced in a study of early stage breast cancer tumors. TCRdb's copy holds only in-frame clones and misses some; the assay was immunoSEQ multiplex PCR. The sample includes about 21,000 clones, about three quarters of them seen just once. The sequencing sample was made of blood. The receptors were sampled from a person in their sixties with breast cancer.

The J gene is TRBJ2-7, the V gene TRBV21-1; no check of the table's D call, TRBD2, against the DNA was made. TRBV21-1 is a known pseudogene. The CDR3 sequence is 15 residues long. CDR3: CASSKVWAGSYEQYF. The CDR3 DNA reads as TGTGCCAGCAGCAAAGTTTGGGCGGGCTCCTACGAGCAGTACTTC.

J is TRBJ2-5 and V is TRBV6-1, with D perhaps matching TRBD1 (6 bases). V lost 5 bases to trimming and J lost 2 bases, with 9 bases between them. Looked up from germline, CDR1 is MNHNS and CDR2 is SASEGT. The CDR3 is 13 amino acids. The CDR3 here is CASSRGQQETQYF. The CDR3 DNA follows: TGTGCCAGCAGTCGAGGACAGCAAGAGACCCAGTACTTC.

CDR3 in amino acids: CASSLVPWATRVTQYF. Written as DNA, the CDR3 is TGTGCCAGCAGCTTAGTCCCCTGGGCTACGAGAGTGACCCAGTACTTC. The rearrangement links TRBV7-6 to TRBJ2-5; D gene ambiguous. The V end lost 1 base, the J end lost 7 bases, and 19 bases lay between the germline ends. Germline assignment: CDR1 SGHVS and CDR2 FNYEAQ. This CDR3 is built from 16 residues.

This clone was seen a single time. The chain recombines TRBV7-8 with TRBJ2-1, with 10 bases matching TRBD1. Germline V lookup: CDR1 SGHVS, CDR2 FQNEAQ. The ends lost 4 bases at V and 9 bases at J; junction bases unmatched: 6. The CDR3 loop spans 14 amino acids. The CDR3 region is CASSYGTGDIEQFF. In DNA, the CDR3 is TGTGCCAGCAGCTACGGGACAGGGGACATTGAGCAGTTCTTC.

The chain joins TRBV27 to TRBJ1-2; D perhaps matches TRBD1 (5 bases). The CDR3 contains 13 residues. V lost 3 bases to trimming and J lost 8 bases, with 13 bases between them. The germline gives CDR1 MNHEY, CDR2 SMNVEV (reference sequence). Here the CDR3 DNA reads TGTGCCAGCAGTTTTGGAGGGGCCTCGGGCTACACCTTC. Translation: CASSFGGASGYTF.

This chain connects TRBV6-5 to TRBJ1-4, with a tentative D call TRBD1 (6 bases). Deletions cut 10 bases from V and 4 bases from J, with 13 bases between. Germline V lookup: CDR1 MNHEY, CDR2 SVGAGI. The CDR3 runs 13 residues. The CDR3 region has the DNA TGTGCCACCAGGGGTAGTATTAATGAAAAACTGTTTTTT. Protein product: CATRGSINEKLFF.

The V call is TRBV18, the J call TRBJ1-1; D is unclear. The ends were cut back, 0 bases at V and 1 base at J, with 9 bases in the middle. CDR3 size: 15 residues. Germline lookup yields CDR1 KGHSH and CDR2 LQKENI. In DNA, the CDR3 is TGTGCCAGCTCACCACCATCTGGAGGGAACACTGAAGCTTTCTTT. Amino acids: CASSPPSGGNTEAFF.

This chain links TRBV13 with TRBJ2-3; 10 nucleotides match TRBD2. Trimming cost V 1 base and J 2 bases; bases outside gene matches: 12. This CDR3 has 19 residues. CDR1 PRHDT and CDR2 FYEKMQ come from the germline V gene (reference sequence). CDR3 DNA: TGTGCCAGCAGCTTAGAAGGACTAGCGGACGTCGATCCCACAGATACGCAGTATTTT. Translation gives CASSLEGLADVDPTDTQYF.

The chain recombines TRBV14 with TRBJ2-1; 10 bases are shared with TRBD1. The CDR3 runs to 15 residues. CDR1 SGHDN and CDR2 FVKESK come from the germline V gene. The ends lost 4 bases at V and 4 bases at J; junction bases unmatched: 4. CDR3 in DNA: TGTGCCAGCAGCCGGACAGGGGGGTTGTACAATGAGCAGTTCTTC. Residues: CASSRTGGLYNEQFF.

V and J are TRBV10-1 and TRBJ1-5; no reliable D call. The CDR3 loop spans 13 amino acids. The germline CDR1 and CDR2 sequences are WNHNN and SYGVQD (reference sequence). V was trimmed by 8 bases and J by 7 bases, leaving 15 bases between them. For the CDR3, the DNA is TGCGCCAGCCCCCGGTCGAGGAGGCAGCCCCAGCATTTT. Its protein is CASPRSRRQPQHF.

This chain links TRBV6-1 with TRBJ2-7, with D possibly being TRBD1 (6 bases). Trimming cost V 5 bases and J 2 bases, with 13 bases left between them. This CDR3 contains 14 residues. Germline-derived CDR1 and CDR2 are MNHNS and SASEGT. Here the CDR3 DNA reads TGTGCCAGCAGTTTACACCGGGACACCTACGAGCAGTACTTC. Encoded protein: CASSLHRDTYEQYF.

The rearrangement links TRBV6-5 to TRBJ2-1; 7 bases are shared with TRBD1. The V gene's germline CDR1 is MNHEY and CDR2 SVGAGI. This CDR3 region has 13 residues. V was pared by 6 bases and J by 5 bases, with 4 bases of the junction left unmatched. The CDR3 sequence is CASRTTGDNEQFF. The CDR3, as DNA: TGTGCCAGCAGGACTACAGGGGACAATGAGCAGTTCTTC.

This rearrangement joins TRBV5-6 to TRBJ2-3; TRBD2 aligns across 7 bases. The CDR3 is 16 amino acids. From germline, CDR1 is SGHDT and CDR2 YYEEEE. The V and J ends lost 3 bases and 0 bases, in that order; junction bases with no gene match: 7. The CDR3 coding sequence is TGTGCCAGCAGCTCGGGACTAACCACTAGCACAGATACGCAGTATTTT. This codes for CASSSGLTTSTDTQYF.

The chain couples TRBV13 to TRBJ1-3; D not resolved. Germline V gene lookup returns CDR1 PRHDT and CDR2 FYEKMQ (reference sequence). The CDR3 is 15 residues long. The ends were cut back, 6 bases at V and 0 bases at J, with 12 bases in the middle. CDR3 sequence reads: CASRTVRDSGNTIYF. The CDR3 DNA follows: TGTGCCAGCAGAACCGTGAGAGACTCTGGAAACACCATATATTTT.

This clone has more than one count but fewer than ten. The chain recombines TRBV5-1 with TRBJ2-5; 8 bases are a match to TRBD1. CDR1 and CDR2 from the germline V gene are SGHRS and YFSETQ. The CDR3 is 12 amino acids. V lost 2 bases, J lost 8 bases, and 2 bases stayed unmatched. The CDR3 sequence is CASSLGQGTQYF. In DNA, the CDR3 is TGCGCCAGCAGCTTAGGACAGGGTACCCAGTACTTC.

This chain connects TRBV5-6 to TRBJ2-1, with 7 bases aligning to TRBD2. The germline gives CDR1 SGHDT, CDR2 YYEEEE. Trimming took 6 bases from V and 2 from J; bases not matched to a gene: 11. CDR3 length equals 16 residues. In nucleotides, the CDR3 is TGTGCCAGCACGCTGGACACCGCGGGGGCCTACAATGAGCAGTTCTTC. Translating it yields CASTLDTAGAYNEQFF.

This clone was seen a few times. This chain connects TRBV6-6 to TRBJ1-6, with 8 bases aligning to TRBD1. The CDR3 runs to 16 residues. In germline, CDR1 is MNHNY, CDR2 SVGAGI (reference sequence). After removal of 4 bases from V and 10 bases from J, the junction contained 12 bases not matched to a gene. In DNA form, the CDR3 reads TGTGCCAGCAGTTCCCTCCCCGCCAGGGGGCTATCACCCCTCCACTTT. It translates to CASSSLPARGLSPLHF.

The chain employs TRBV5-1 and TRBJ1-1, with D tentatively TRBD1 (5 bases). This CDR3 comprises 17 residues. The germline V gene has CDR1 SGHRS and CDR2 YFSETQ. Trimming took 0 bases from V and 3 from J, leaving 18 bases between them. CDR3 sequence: CASSLGALAGRDTEAFF. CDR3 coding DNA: TGCGCCAGCAGCTTGGGGGCCCTGGCGGGGCGAGACACTGAAGCTTTCTTT.

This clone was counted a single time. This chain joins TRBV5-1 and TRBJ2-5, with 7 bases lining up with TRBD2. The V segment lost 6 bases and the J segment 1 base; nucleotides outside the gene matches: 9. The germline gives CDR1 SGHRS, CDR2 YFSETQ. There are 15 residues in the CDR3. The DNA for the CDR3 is TGCGCCAGCATCTGGGGGGAGGGCCCCCAAGAGACCCAGTACTTC. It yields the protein CASIWGEGPQETQYF.

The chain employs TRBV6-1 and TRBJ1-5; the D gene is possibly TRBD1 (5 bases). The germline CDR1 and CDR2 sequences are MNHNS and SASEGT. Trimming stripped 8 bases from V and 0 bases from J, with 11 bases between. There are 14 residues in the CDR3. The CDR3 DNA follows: TGTGCCAGCCTGGTCGGGGGTAGCAATCAGCCCCAGCATTTT. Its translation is CASLVGGSNQPQHF.

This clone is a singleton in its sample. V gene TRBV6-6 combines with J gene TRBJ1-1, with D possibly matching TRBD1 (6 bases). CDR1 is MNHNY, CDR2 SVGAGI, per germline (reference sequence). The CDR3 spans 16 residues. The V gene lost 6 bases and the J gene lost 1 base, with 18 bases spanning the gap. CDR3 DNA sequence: TGTGCCAGCAGCGACCCTCTAGGGGGAAAGAACACTGAAGCTTTCTTT. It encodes CASSDPLGGKNTEAFF.

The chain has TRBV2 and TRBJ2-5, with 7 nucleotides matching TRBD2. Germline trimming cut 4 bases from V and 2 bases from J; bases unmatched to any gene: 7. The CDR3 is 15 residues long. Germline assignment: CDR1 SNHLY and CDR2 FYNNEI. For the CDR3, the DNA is TGTGCCAGCAGTGTTCCTAGCGGTATGCAAGAGACCCAGTACTTC. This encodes CASSVPSGMQETQYF.

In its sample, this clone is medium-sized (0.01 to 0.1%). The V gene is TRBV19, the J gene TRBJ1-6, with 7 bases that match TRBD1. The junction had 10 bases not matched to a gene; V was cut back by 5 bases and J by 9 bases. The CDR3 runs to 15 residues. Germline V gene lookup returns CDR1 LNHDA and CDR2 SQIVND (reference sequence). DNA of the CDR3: TGTGCCAGTAGTCTGGATTCCGGGACAGCTTCACCCCTCCACTTT. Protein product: CASSLDSGTASPLHF. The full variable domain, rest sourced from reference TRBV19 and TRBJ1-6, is DGGITQSPKYLFRKEGQNVTLSCEQNLNHDAMYWYRQDPGQGLRLIYYSQIVNDFQKGDIAEGYSVSREKKESFPLTVTSAQKNPTAFYLCASSLDSGTASPLHFGNGTRLTVT.

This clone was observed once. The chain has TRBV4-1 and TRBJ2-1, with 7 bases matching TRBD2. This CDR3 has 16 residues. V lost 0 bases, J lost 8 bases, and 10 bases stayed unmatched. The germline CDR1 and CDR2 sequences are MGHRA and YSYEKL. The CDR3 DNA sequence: TGCGCCAGCAGCCAAGAACGGGACTACAGGTGGGATGAGCAGTTCTTC. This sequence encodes CASSQERDYRWDEQFF.

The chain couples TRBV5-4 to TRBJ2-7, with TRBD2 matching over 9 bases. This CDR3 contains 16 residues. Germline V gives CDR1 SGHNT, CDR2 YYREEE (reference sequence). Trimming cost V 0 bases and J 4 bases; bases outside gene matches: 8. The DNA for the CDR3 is TGTGCCAGCAGCTTGGGGAGTAGCGGGAGTATGTACGAGCAGTACTTC. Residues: CASSLGSSGSMYEQYF.

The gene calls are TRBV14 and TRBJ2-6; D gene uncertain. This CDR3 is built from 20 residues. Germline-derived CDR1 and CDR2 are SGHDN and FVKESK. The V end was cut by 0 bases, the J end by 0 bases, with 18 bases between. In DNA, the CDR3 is TGTGCCAGCAGCCAAGATTCCGCGAGTTCAGTAGTCTCTGGGGCCAACGTCCTGACTTTC. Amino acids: CASSQDSASSVVSGANVLTF.

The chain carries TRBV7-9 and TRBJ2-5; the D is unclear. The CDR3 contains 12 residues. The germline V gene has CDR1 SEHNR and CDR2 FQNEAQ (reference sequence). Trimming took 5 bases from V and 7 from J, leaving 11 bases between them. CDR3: CASSATPGTQYF. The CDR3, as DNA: TGTGCCAGCAGCGCAACCCCGGGGACCCAGTACTTC.

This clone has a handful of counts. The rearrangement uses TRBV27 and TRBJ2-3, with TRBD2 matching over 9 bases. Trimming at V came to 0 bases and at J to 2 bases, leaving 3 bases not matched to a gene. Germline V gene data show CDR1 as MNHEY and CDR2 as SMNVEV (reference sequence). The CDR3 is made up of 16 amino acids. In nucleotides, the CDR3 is TGTGCCAGCAGTTTATCCCCTAGCGGGGTCACAGATACGCAGTATTTT. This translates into CASSLSPSGVTDTQYF.

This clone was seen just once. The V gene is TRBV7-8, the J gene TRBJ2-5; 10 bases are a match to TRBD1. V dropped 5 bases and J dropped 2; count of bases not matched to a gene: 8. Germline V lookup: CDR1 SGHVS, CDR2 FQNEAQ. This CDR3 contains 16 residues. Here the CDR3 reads CASSPWDRGIQETQYF. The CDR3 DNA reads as TGTGCCAGCAGCCCCTGGGACAGGGGAATTCAAGAGACCCAGTACTTC.